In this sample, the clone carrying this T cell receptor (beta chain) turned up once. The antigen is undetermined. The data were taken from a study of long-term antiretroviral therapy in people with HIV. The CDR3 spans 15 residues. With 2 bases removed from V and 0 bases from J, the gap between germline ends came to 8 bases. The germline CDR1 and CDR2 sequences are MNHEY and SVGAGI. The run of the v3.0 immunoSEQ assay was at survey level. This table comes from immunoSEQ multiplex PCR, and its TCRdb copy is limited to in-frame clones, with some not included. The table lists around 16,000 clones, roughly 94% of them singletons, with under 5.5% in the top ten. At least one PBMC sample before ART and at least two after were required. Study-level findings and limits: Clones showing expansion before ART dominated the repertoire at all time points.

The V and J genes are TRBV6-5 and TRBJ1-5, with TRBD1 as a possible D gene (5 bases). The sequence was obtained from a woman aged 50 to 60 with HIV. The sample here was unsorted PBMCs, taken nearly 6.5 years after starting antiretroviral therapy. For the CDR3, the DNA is TGTGCCAGCAGTTACAGGGGAAATAGCAATCAGCCCCAGCATTTT. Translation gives CASSYRGNSNQPQHF.